The rows below give T cell receptor beta chains drawn from one sample of a study of blood T cells in healthy people across ages. MiXCR, applied by TCRdb to the 5' RACE reads, yields one record per CDR3 protein. The data show 1.5 million to 2 million distinct CDR3 sequences, with 49% seen just once and approximately 2.1% held by the top ten. Sequenced sample: blood. The receptors shown here come from a woman aged 40 to 50 in good health. The CDR3 runs from the conserved cysteine through the conserved F or W. A D gene is named only where the DNA matches it firmly. Clone size is shown for a subset of rows, as once, few, many or a class of expanded clone.

CDR3 length,D gene,V gene,J gene,clone size,CDR3 DNA,CDR3 protein
14,.,TRBV20-1,TRBJ2-5,.,TGCAGTGCTAGGGCAGGGAGATTTCAAGAGACCCAGTACTTC,CSARAGRFQETQYF
18,TRBD2,TRBV14,TRBJ2-5,.,TGTGCCAGCAGCCAAGATTGGCGGACTAGCGGGGGACAAGAGACCCGGTACTTC,CASSQDWRTSGGQETRYF
14,.,TRBV3-1,TRBJ1-2,.,TGTGCCAGCAGCCAAGGCCTTACAAGCTATGGCTACACCTTC,CASSQGLTSYGYTF
15,.,TRBV20-1,TRBJ1-2,few,TGCAGTGCTAGAGGGGCCCACAGGGTTGAGTATGGCTACACCTTC,CSARGAHRVEYGYTF
18,TRBD1,TRBV28,TRBJ2-1,.,TGTGCCAGCAGCCGGGACAGGGGATCCCGGATCTTAGACTACGAGCAGTTCTTC,CASSRDRGSRILDYEQFF
14,TRBD1,TRBV6-1,TRBJ2-1,few,TGTGCCAGCACCCGGGACAGGGGGAACAATGAGCAGTTCTTC,CASTRDRGNNEQFF
15,TRBD1,TRBV20-1,TRBJ2-5,.,TGCAGTGCTAGGGGACAGAGAGATAGCCAAGAGACCCAGTACTTC,CSARGQRDSQETQYF
14,.,TRBV7-2,TRBJ2-7,.,TGTGCCAGCAGCTTAACAGCGTATACCTACGAGCAGTACTTC,CASSLTAYTYEQYF
12,TRBD1,TRBV12-3/TRBV12-4,TRBJ1-2,few,TGTGCCAGCAATACAGGGGGCGGTGGCTACACCTTC,CASNTGGGGYTF
16,TRBD2,TRBV10-2,TRBJ2-5,few,TGCGCCAGCAGGGGTGCGACTAGCGGCAACCAAGAGACCCAGTACTTC,CASRGATSGNQETQYF
16,.,TRBV18,TRBJ1-2,.,TGTGCCAGCTCACCAGCGGGGCGGAATCTCAACTATGGCTACACCTTC,CASSPAGRNLNYGYTF